This section outlines one T cell receptor (beta chain) sequence together with its context. The target antigen is unknown. TCRdb independently ran MiXCR on the reads; one entry per CDR3 protein. This sample has about 920,000 distinct CDR3 sequences, with roughly a third found just once. The sample belongs to a study of T cell repertoires in cytomegalovirus infection. Study-wide background: In the study, CMV epitopes included recently identified HLA-C-restricted and well-studied HLA-B-restricted ones. Public TCR beta signatures were indicative of both CMV infection and a matching HLA type. Study-wide points: Carriers of CMV and the relevant HLA type were discriminated by public TCR beta frequency. HLA-C-restricted CMV-specific TCR beta clonotypes prevailed in the ex vivo response.

This CDR3 is built from 13 residues. With 6 bases removed from V and 6 bases from J, the gap between germline ends came to 11 bases. Specimen: cultured CD8+ T cells from PBMCs, collected from culture after CMV antigen stimulation. The sequence was collected from a human donor in good health (CMV status not recorded). Some clones in this sample may be carry-over from other donors' samples. The genes are TRBV12-3 or TRBV12-4 and TRBJ2-2; D gene uncertain. In nucleotides, the CDR3 is TGTGCCAGCAGCCGAACAGTTCCCGGGGAGCTGTTTTTT. It is translated as CASSRTVPGELFF.